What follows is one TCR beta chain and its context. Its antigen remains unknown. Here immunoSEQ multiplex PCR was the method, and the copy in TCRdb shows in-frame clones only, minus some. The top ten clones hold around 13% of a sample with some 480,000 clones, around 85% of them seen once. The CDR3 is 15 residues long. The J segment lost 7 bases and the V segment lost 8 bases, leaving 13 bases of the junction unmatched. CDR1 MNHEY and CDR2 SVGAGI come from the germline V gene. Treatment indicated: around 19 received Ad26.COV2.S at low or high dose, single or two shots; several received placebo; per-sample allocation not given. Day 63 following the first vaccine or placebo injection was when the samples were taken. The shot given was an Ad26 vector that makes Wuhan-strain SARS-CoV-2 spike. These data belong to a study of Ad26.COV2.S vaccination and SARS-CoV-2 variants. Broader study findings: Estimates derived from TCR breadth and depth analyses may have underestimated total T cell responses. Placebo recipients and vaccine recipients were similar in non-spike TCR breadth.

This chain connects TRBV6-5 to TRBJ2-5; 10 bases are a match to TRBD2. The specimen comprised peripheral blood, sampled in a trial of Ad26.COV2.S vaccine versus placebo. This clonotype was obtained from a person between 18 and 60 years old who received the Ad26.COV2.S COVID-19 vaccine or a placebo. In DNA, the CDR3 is TGTGCCAGCCAACCTTCCCCTAGCGGGGGTTCGACCCAGTACTTC. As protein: CASQPSPSGGSTQYF.